Listed below are T cell receptor beta chains from one sample, sequenced in a study of molecular identifiers for immune sequencing clone quantification. TCRdb itself ran the PCR reads through MiXCR, one entry per CDR3 protein. The sample has under 100,000 distinct CDR3 sequences; approximately 23% are singletons. Sequencing used naive CD8+ T cells from blood, with Jurkat cell RNA spiked in. Receptors originate from a human donor in good health. Some libraries in this study had Jurkat cell RNA spiked in. Both conserved end residues are part of each CDR3. The D gene is left open where the match is weak. Only some rows state a clone size, as once, few, many or a class for expanded clones.

d_call,j_call,cdr3_length,clone_size,v_call,cdr3_aa,cdr3_nt
TRBD2,TRBJ2-2,17,many,TRBV3-1,CASSLTSGRGYTGELFF,TGTGCCAGCAGCCTGACTAGCGGGAGAGGGTACACCGGGGAGCTGTTTTTT
TRBD1,TRBJ1-4,13,-,TRBV7-9,CASSTTGKEKLFF,TGTGCCAGCAGCACGACAGGGAAGGAAAAACTGTTTTTT
TRBD1,TRBJ2-7,14,many,TRBV5-1,CASSARDRDYEQYF,TGCGCCAGCAGCGCCCGGGACAGGGACTACGAGCAGTACTTC
TRBD2,TRBJ2-7,14,few,TRBV7-6,CASSPRLAVDEQYF,TGTGCCAGCAGTCCTCGACTAGCCGTCGACGAGCAGTACTTC
TRBD2,TRBJ2-3,16,-,TRBV2,CASSEVAGASTDTQYF,TGTGCCAGCAGTGAAGTAGCGGGGGCTAGCACAGATACGCAGTATTTT
-,TRBJ1-1,13,-,TRBV30,CAWLLDRRTEAFF,TGTGCCTGGTTATTGGACAGACGAACTGAAGCTTTCTTT
-,TRBJ2-1,13,many,TRBV10-2,CASSESSGPEQFF,TGCGCCAGCAGTGAGTCTAGTGGGCCCGAGCAGTTCTTC
-,TRBJ1-1,17,many,TRBV7-9,CASSGVLGSPLNTEAFF,TGTGCCAGCAGCGGGGTTTTGGGGTCCCCTCTGAACACTGAAGCTTTCTTT
-,TRBJ2-3,14,many,TRBV4-1,CASSQDKATDTQYF,TGCGCCAGCAGCCAAGATAAGGCGACAGATACGCAGTATTTT
TRBD2,TRBJ2-5,15,many,TRBV29-1,CSVETLAGEVETQYF,TGCAGCGTTGAGACATTAGCGGGAGAGGTAGAGACCCAGTACTTC
-,TRBJ2-2,17,-,TRBV7-2,CASSLQGLTLNTGELFF,TGTGCCAGCAGCTTACAGGGCCTCACCTTGAACACCGGGGAGCTGTTTTTT